These 18 T cell receptor beta chains were all obtained from the same sample, sequenced in a study of T cell responses to AZD1222 COVID-19 vaccine (dated by TCRdb to about 2021). Library creation used the immunoSEQ multiplex PCR assay. TCRdb holds this immuneACCESS table with in-frame rearrangements only. Some clones are missing; in checked studies, unresolved V genes explain under half, and the rest has no known cause. In all, the sample holds about 180,000 clones, and about 90% of those were seen once. The biggest ten clones account for more than 0.4% of the sample. In the paper's terms, the time point label means: baseline before first vaccination. Specimen: peripheral blood, collected on day 0 of AZD1222 vaccination. These receptors all stem from an adult in good health.

For this clone: Other DNA sequences in the sample encode the same CDR3. This chain joins TRBV28 and TRBJ1-5; TRBD1 matches at 9 bases. The germline V gene encodes CDR1 MDHEN and CDR2 SYDVKM. Unmatched junction bases numbered 4, after V lost 6 bases and J lost 4 bases. There are 14 residues in the CDR3. In nucleotides, the CDR3 is TGTGCCAGCAGCCCCGGACAGGGGAATCAGCCCCAGCATTTT. As protein: CASSPGQGNQPQHF.

This chain joins TRBV6-2 or TRBV6-3 and TRBJ1-6, with D tentatively TRBD1 (6 bases). The germline V and J ends were trimmed by 6 bases and 11 bases, with 17 bases remaining between them. Looked up from germline, CDR1 is MNHEY and CDR2 is SVGEGT. This CDR3 region has 14 residues. DNA of the CDR3: TGTGCCAGCAGCCCCAAGGGAAGGGGGGCACCCCTCCACTTT. Its protein is CASSPKGRGAPLHF.

This clone was found once. The chain combines TRBV19 with TRBJ1-3, with D perhaps TRBD1 (5 bases). V dropped 5 bases and J dropped 4 bases, with 12 bases sitting between them. CDR3 size: 14 residues. The germline V gene encodes CDR1 LNHDA and CDR2 SQIVND (reference sequence). The CDR3 bases are TGTGCCAGTAGTTCCAAGGGGCTCGGAAACACCATATATTTT. Translation: CASSSKGLGNTIYF.

This chain links TRBV25-1 with TRBJ2-7, with D possibly TRBD1 on 5 matching bases. This CDR3 comprises 16 residues. Trimming removed 11 bases at V and 3 bases at J, with 26 bases between. The V gene's germline CDR1 is MGHDK and CDR2 SYGVNS. CDR3 in DNA: TGTGCCCGAGACCTCCAAAAGCCAGGGATTGTCTACGAGCAGTACTTC. This gives the protein CARDLQKPGIVYEQYF.

J is TRBJ2-7 and V is TRBV10-1; tentative D call: TRBD1 (6 bases). Trimming pared 2 bases from V and 2 bases from J, leaving 13 bases between. Germline V CDR1 and CDR2: WNHNN, SYGVQD (reference sequence). The CDR3 sequence is 15 residues long. CDR3 sequence reads: CASSEGAGAPYEQYF. In DNA, the CDR3 is TGCGCCAGCAGTGAGGGGGCAGGGGCACCCTACGAGCAGTACTTC.

This chain links TRBV30 with TRBJ1-5; a weak D match, TRBD1 (6 bases). V lost 1 base to trimming and J lost 2 bases, with 12 bases between them. Germline values: CDR1 GTSNPN, CDR2 SVGIG (reference sequence). The CDR3 covers 15 residues. CDR3 nucleotides: TGTGCCTGGAGTGAACAGGGCTGGCGCAATCAGCCCCAGCATTTT. Protein product: CAWSEQGWRNQPQHF. The full variable domain, with the rest looked up from reference TRBV30 and TRBJ1-5, is SQTIHQWPATLVQPVGSPLSLECTVEGTSNPNLYWYRQAAGRGLQLLFYSVGIGQISSEVPQNLSASRPQDRQFILSSKKLLLSDSGFYLCAWSEQGWRNQPQHFGDGTRLSIL.

The gene calls are TRBV25-1 and TRBJ2-1; 10 nucleotides match TRBD2. Germline CDR1 MGHDK, CDR2 SYGVNS. The trim removed 8 bases at V and 5 bases at J, leaving 6 bases unmatched. The CDR3 covers 14 residues. The CDR3 DNA reads as TGTGCCAGCCAAGCGGGGGGGACTCACAATGAGCAGTTCTTC. Its translation is CASQAGGTHNEQFF. The whole variable domain, filled in from reference TRBV25-1 and TRBJ2-1, reads EADIYQTPRYLVIGTGKKITLECSQTMGHDKMYWYQQDPGMELHLIHYSYGVNSTEKGDLSSESTVSRIRTEHFPLTLESARPSHTSQYLCASQAGGTHNEQFFGPGTRLTVL.

The J gene is TRBJ2-7, the V gene TRBV9; TRBD1 might be the D (6 bases). V dropped 0 bases and J dropped 3 bases, with 13 bases sitting between them. The CDR3 is 15 residues long. Germline values: CDR1 SGDLS, CDR2 YYNGEE. The CDR3 sequence is CASSVGMGHGYEQYF. The CDR3 DNA follows: TGTGCCAGCAGCGTAGGGATGGGACACGGCTACGAGCAGTACTTC.

The rearrangement uses TRBV7-9 and TRBJ1-2, with D possibly being TRBD1 (5 bases). V was cut by 3 bases and J by 6 bases, with 11 bases left in between. The CDR3 runs 13 residues. The germline V gene has CDR1 SEHNR and CDR2 FQNEAQ (reference sequence). The CDR3 reads CASSFQGGDGYTF. The CDR3, as DNA: TGTGCCAGCAGCTTCCAGGGAGGGGATGGCTACACCTTC.

The chain employs TRBV7-9 and TRBJ2-1, with 8 positions matching TRBD2. Losses at the gene ends were 6 bases for V and 6 bases for J; bases not matched to a gene: 10. This CDR3 is built from 15 residues. CDR1 and CDR2 (germline): SEHNR, FQNEAQ (reference sequence). The CDR3, as DNA: TGTGCCAGCAGACAGCCGGGACTAGAGGTCAATGAGCAGTTCTTC. It yields the protein CASRQPGLEVNEQFF.

The rearrangement joins TRBV6-5 to TRBJ1-1, with D uncertain. From germline, CDR1 is MNHEY and CDR2 SVGAGI. V lost 6 bases and J lost 2, with 13 bases in between. The CDR3 length is 14 residues. CDR3 DNA sequence: TGTGCCAGCAGCCCAGGATCTCGTAACACTGAAGCTTTCTTT. This sequence encodes CASSPGSRNTEAFF.

This clone was found a few times. J is TRBJ1-5 and V is TRBV28, with 7 bases fitting TRBD1. CDR3 length: 17 amino acids. Germline V gives CDR1 MDHEN, CDR2 SYDVKM. The V gene end was trimmed by 6 bases and the J gene end by 5 bases; junction bases not matched to a gene: 16. CDR3 DNA: TGTGCCAGCAGATTCGATTCCGGGACAGTGGGTGATCAGCCCCAGCATTTT. Translation: CASRFDSGTVGDQPQHF.

CDR3 DNA sequence: TGTGCCAGCAGGGCGACGGACTATAGCAATCAGCCCCAGCATTTT. Its translation is CASRATDYSNQPQHF. The rearrangement joins TRBV27 to TRBJ1-5; the D is unclear. The CDR3 is 15 residues long. The germline V gene has CDR1 MNHEY and CDR2 SMNVEV (reference sequence). Trimming shortened V by 6 bases and J by 0 bases, and 12 bases separated the two germline ends.

CDR3 amino acids: CASSLGGAGQPQHF. In DNA form, the CDR3 reads TGTGCCAGCAGTTTAGGGGGGGCCGGTCAGCCCCAGCATTTT. This sequence joins TRBV27 and TRBJ1-5, with D possibly matching TRBD1 (6 bases). V was pared by 2 bases and J by 6 bases, with 11 bases between. The CDR3 covers 14 residues. Germline V gene lookup returns CDR1 MNHEY and CDR2 SMNVEV (reference sequence).

In its sample, this clone was seen once. This sequence joins TRBV18 and TRBJ1-3; D remains ambiguous. Germline V gene sequence: CDR1 KGHSH, CDR2 LQKENI. Deletions cut 6 bases from V and 7 bases from J, with 16 bases between. CDR3 length equals 14 residues. CDR3 loop: CASSPGAGVNTIYF. As DNA, the CDR3 is TGTGCCAGCTCCCCAGGAGCCGGGGTGAACACCATATATTTT. Variable domain in full (rest from reference TRBV18 and TRBJ1-3): NAGVMQNPRHLVRRRGQEARLRCSPMKGHSHVYWYRQLPEEGLKFMVYLQKENIIDESGMPKERFSAEFPKEGPSILRIQQVVRGDSAAYFCASSPGAGVNTIYFGEGSWLTVV.

The rearrangement links TRBV14 to TRBJ2-3, with 8 bases matching TRBD2. Looked up from germline, CDR1 is SGHDN and CDR2 is FVKESK. The CDR3 totals 15 residues. Germline trimming cut 1 base from V and 3 bases from J; bases unmatched to any gene: 3. For the CDR3, the DNA is TGTGCCAGCAGCCAAGTACTAGCGGTAACAGATACGCAGTATTTT. It codes for CASSQVLAVTDTQYF.

J is TRBJ2-2 and V is TRBV24-1, with D perhaps TRBD1 (7 bases). Germline CDR1 KGHDR, CDR2 SFDVKD. Trimming pared 3 bases from V and 8 bases from J, leaving 15 bases between. The CDR3 sequence is 15 residues long. CDR3 sequence (DNA): TGTGCCACCAGTGATGGAGGGGGCCTAAATGGGGAGCTGTTTTTT. Translated: CATSDGGGLNGELFF.

The chain recombines TRBV7-2 with TRBJ1-2; D is perhaps TRBD1 (5 bases). CDR3 length: 14 residues. V dropped 4 bases and J dropped 4 bases, with 13 bases sitting between them. CDR1 SGHTA and CDR2 FQGNSA come from the germline V gene. CDR3 loop: CASSSGAGIYGYTF. CDR3 in DNA: TGTGCCAGCAGCTCGGGCGCAGGGATCTATGGCTACACCTTC.